This entry lists 14 T cell receptor beta chains sequenced from one sample in a study of regulatory T cells in long-lasting Graves disease. Sample time point: newly diagnosed GD, antithyroid drugs for less than 3 months. From PBMCs, RNA was extracted and then used to make the TCR library. Building of the TCR beta libraries involved iRepertoire HTBI primers and Arm-PCR of CDR3 regions. Using its own MiXCR run on the multiplex PCR reads, TCRdb lists one record per CDR3 protein. The sample yields fewer than 650,000 distinct CDR3 sequences, roughly 16% seen once. The data also belong to a second study, concerning T cells in Graves' hyperthyroidism and ophthalmopathy.

The source material was peripheral blood mononuclear cells (PBMCs), sampled at new diagnosis, from a patient treated with antithyroid drugs. These receptors came from a woman in her 30s with Graves disease.

This clonotype was counted many times. The CDR3: CSVRQGKDGNQPQHF. CDR3 DNA sequence: TGCAGCGTTCGACAGGGGAAGGATGGCAATCAGCCCCAGCATTTT. V is TRBV29-1 and J is TRBJ1-5, with TRBD1 identical over 8 bases. Germline V gene sequence: CDR1 SQVTM, CDR2 ANQGSEA. The CDR3 sequence is 15 residues long. V lost 5 bases and J lost 2; bases outside the gene matches: 8.

This chain uses TRBV9 with TRBJ2-3; 9 nucleotides align to TRBD2. V lost 0 bases and J lost 6; bases outside the gene matches: 11. The CDR3 extends over 17 amino acids. Germline V gene data show CDR1 as SGDLS and CDR2 as YYNGEE. CDR3 DNA: TGTGCCAGCAGCGTAGCAAGTACTGCGGGAGGGCAGGATACGCAGTATTTT. Translated: CASSVASTAGGQDTQYF.

A word on this clonotype: A far larger clone lies a single base away; this is likely a read error. The V gene is TRBV7-3, the J gene TRBJ2-3; TRBD1 aligns across 8 bases. Germline-derived CDR1 and CDR2 are SGHTA and FQGTGA. This CDR3 is 13 amino acids long. CDR3 sequence (DNA): TGTGCCAGCAGCTTACAGGGGGCGGCTGAAGCTTCCTTT. This codes for CASSLQGAAEASF.

The chain is built from TRBV3-1 and TRBJ1-2; D call uncertain. Germline CDR1 and CDR2: LGHDT and YNNKEL (reference sequence). The CDR3 length is 17 residues. Trimming left V 0 bases short and J 5 bases short, with 19 bases between. DNA of the CDR3: TGTGCCAGCAGCCAAGATAGTCGGCTCAGTCCACGTTATGGCTACACCTTC. Translation gives CASSQDSRLSPRYGYTF.

The chain has TRBV3-1 and TRBJ2-3, with D tentatively TRBD1 or TRBD2 (5 bases each). From germline, CDR1 is LGHDT and CDR2 YNNKEL (reference sequence). CDR3 length equals 15 residues. Trimming pared 4 bases from V and 2 bases from J, leaving 13 bases between. The CDR3 spells CASSPRGVYTDTQYF. The CDR3, as DNA: TGTGCCAGCAGCCCACGAGGGGTGTACACAGATACGCAGTATTTT.

At least ten counts were recorded for this clonotype. The rearrangement joins TRBV6-1 to TRBJ1-1, with a weak D call TRBD1 (5 bases). V lost 3 bases and J lost 4, with 18 bases in between. The CDR3 contains 16 residues. In germline, CDR1 is MNHNS, CDR2 SASEGT. The CDR3 here is CASSDQLFGGITEAFF. The CDR3 bases are TGTGCCAGCAGTGACCAGCTCTTCGGGGGGATCACTGAAGCTTTCTTT.

This clonotype turned up a few times. This chain connects TRBV7-9 to TRBJ1-1; D is uncertain. CDR1 is SEHNR, CDR2 FQNEAQ, per germline (reference sequence). Deletions cut 3 bases from V and 2 bases from J, with 10 bases between. This CDR3 contains 14 residues. CDR3 DNA: TGTGCCAGCAGCTTCAGCATGGCTAACACTGAAGCTTTCTTT. Protein: CASSFSMANTEAFF. The variable domain in full, completed from reference TRBV7-9 and TRBJ1-1, reads DTGVSQNPRHKITKRGQNVTFRCDPISEHNRLYWYRQTLGQGPEFLTYFQNEAQLEKSRLLSDRFSAERPKGSFSTLEIQRTEQGDSAMYLCASSFSMANTEAFFGQGTRLTVV.

V usage is TRBV28 and J usage is TRBJ2-2; no reliable D call. V was pared by 2 bases and J by 7 bases, with 8 bases between. This CDR3 is built from 13 residues. Germline lookup yields CDR1 MDHEN and CDR2 SYDVKM. The chain's CDR3 is CASSLVTHGELFF. For the CDR3, the DNA is TGTGCCAGCAGTTTAGTAACGCACGGGGAGCTGTTTTTT.

The V gene is TRBV28, the J gene TRBJ2-7, with D possibly TRBD2 on 5 matching bases. CDR3 size: 13 residues. With 6 bases removed from V and 3 bases from J, the gap between germline ends came to 12 bases. Germline CDR1 is MDHEN and CDR2 is SYDVKM. The CDR3 DNA follows: TGTGCCAGCAGCTCGGGAAACTACTACGAGCAGTACTTC. Amino acid sequence: CASSSGNYYEQYF.

This clonotype was found many times. This chain uses TRBV12-3 or TRBV12-4 with TRBJ1-4, with D hard to call. CDR3 length equals 14 residues. V was clipped by 5 bases and J by 8 bases, with 15 bases between them. CDR3 protein: CASSNSGYGEKLFF. In nucleotides, the CDR3 is TGTGCCAGCAGTAACAGTGGATATGGGGAAAAACTGTTTTTT.

Note on this clonotype: A much larger clone lies one base from this, so it may be a read error. The chain carries TRBV6-1 and TRBJ2-3, with TRBD1 as a possible D gene (5 bases). The DNA end is more similar to TRBJ2-5, so the J call may be wrong. The V gene's germline CDR1 is MNHNS and CDR2 SASEGT. This CDR3 spans 16 amino acids. The CDR3: CASSGPRWGPRETQYF. In DNA form, the CDR3 reads TGTGCCAGCAGTGGCCCCCGGTGGGGCCCCCGCGAGACCCAGTACTTC.

This clonotype was counted a few times. The chain employs TRBV29-1 and TRBJ1-5; D may be TRBD1 (5 bases). The V end lost 8 bases, the J end lost 0 bases, and 32 bases lay between the germline ends. Germline values: CDR1 SQVTM, CDR2 ANQGSEA. CDR3 length: 20 residues. CDR3 DNA sequence: TGCAGCCTGGTGCTCCTATTTCGCTCGACTACAGGTTATAGCAATCAGCCCCAGCATTTT. As protein: CSLVLLFRSTTGYSNQPQHF.

This clonotype has a count of ten or more. The chain couples TRBV20-1 to TRBJ2-5; no reliable D call. In germline, CDR1 is DFQATT, CDR2 SNEGSKA (reference sequence). Trimming stripped 1 base from V and 1 base from J, with 10 bases between. This CDR3 has 14 residues. The CDR3 region is CSARVTLGQETQYF. DNA of the CDR3: TGCAGTGCTAGAGTTACTCTCGGCCAAGAGACCCAGTACTTC.

This clonotype was found many times. The V and J genes are TRBV6-1 and TRBJ1-3; D unresolved. From germline, CDR1 is MNHNS and CDR2 SASEGT. The CDR3 consists of 17 residues. V lost 7 bases, J lost 1 base, and 20 bases lay in between. The CDR3 protein is CASTHPRGGGSGNTIYF. The CDR3 bases are TGTGCCAGCACCCATCCCCGGGGTGGAGGTTCTGGAAACACCATATATTTT.